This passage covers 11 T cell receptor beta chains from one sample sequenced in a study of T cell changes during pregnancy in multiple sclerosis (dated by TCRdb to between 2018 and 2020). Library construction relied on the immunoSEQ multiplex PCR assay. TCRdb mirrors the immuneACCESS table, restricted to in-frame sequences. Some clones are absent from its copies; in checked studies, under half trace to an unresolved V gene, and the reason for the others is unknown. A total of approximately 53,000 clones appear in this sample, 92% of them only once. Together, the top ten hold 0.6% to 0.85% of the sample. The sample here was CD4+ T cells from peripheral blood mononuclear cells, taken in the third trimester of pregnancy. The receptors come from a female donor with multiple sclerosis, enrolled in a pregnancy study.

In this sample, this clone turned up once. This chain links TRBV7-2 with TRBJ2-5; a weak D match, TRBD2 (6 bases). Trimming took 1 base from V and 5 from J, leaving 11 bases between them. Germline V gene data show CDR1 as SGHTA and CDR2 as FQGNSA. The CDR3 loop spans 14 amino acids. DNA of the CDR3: TGTGCCAGCAGCTTAGACACTGGGAGGGAGACCCAGTACTTC. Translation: CASSLDTGRETQYF.

CDR3 region: CASSFGPSRNTGELFF. CDR3 coding DNA: TGTGCCAGCAGCTTCGGGCCTAGCCGGAACACCGGGGAGCTGTTTTTT. The chain has TRBV5-4 and TRBJ2-2; possibly TRBD2 for D (5 bases). With 2 bases removed from V and 1 base from J, the gap between germline ends came to 12 bases. The CDR3 contains 16 residues. Germline V lookup: CDR1 SGHNT, CDR2 YYREEE (reference sequence).

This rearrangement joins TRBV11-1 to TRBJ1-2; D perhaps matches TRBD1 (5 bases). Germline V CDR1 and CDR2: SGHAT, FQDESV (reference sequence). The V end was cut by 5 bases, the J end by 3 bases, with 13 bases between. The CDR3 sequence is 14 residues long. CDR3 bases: TGTGCCAGCAGCCGAAATAGCAGGGACTATGGCTACACCTTC. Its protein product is CASSRNSRDYGYTF. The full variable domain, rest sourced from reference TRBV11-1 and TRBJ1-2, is EAEVAQSPRYKITEKSQAVAFWCDPISGHATLYWYRQILGQGPELLVQFQDESVVDDSQLPKDRFSAERLKGVDSTLKIQPAELGDSAMYLCASSRNSRDYGYTFGSGTRLTVV.

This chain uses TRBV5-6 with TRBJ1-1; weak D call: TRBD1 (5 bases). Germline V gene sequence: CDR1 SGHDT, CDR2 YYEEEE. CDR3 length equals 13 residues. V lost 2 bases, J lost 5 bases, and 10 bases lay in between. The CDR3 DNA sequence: TGTGCCAGCAGCTTTGGACGGGGGACTGAAGCTTTCTTT. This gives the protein CASSFGRGTEAFF.

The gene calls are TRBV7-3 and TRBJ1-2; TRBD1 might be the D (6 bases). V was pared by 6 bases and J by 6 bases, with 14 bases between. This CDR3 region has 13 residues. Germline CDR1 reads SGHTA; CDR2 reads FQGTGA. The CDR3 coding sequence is TGTGCCAGCAGGTCCGGGACAAAGGATGGCTACACCTTC. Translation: CASRSGTKDGYTF.

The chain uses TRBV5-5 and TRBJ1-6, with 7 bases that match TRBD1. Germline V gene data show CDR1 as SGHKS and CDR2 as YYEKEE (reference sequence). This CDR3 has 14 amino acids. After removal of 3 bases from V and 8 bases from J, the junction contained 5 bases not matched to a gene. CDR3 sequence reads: CASSSQGIDSPLHF. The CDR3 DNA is TGTGCCAGCAGCTCACAGGGGATTGATTCACCCCTCCACTTT.

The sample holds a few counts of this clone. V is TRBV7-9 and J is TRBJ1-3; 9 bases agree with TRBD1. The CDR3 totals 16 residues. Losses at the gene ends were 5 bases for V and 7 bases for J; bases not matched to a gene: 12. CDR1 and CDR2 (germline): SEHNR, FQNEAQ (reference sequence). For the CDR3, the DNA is TGTGCCAGCAGCCATAACCCGGGACAGGGACCTAACACCATATATTTT. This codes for CASSHNPGQGPNTIYF.

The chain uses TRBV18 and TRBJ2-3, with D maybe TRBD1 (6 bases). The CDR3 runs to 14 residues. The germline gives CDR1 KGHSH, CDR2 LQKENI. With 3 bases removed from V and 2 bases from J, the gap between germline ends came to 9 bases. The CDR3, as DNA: TGTGCCAGCTCACCCGACAGGATCACAGATACGCAGTATTTT. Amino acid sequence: CASSPDRITDTQYF.

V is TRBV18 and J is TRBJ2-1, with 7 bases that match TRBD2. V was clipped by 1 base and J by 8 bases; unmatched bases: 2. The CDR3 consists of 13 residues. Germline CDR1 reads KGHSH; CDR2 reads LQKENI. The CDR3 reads CASSPRGGDEQFF. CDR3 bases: TGTGCCAGCTCACCACGGGGGGGAGATGAGCAGTTCTTC.

CDR3 sequence reads: CAIAGGNTEAFF. CDR3 DNA sequence: TGTGCCATAGCCGGGGGTAACACTGAAGCTTTCTTT. This rearrangement joins TRBV19 to TRBJ1-1, with a tentative D call TRBD1 (5 bases). V lost 10 bases, J lost 2 bases, and 11 bases lay in between. The CDR3 length is 12 residues. CDR1 and CDR2 (germline): LNHDA, SQIVND (reference sequence).

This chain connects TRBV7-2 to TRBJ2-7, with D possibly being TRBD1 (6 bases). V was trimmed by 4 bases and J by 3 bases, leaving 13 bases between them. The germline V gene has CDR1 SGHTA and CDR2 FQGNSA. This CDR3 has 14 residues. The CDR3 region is CASSSQGGDYEQYF. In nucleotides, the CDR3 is TGTGCCAGCAGCTCACAGGGTGGGGACTACGAGCAGTACTTC.